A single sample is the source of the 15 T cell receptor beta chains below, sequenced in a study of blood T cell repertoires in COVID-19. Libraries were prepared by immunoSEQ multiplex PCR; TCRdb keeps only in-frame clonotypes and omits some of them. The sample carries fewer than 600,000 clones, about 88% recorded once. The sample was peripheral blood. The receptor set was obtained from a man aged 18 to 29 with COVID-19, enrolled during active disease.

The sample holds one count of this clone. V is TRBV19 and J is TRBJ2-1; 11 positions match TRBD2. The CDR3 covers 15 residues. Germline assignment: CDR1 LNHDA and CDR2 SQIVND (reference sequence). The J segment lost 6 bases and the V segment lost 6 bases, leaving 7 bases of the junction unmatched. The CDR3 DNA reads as TGTGCCAGTAGGATTTTAGCGGGGGGGTCCAATGAGCAGTTCTTC. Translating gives CASRILAGGSNEQFF.

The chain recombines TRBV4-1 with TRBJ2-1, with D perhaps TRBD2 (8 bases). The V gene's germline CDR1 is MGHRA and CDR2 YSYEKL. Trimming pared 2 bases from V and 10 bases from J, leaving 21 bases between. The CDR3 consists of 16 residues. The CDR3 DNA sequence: TGCGCCAGCAGCCAACTGGCAGGGGGGCGCGGGGGGGAGCAGTTCTTC. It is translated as CASSQLAGGRGGEQFF.

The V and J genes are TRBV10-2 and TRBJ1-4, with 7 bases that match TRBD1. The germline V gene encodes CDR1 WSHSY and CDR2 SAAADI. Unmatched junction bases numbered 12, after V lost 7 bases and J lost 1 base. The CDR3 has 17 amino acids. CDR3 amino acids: CASIPRRGQETNEKLFF. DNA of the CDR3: TGCGCCAGCATTCCGAGGAGAGGACAGGAAACTAATGAAAAACTGTTTTTT.

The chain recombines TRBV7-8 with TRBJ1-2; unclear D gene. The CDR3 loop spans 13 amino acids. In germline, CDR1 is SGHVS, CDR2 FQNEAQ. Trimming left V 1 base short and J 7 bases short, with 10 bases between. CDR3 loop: CASSLGRSGGYTF. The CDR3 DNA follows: TGTGCCAGCAGCTTAGGACGGTCGGGTGGCTACACCTTC. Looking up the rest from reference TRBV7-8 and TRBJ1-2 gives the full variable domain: GAGVSQSPRYKVAKRGQDVALRCDPISGHVSLFWYQQALGQGPEFLTYFQNEAQLDKSGLPSDRFFAERPEGSVSTLKIQRTQQEDSAVYLCASSLGRSGGYTFGSGTRLTVV.

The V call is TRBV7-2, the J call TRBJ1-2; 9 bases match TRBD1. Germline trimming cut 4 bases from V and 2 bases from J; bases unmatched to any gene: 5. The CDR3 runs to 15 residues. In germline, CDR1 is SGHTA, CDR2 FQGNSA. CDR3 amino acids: CASSSSGTGNYGYTF. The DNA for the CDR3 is TGTGCCAGCAGCTCGTCCGGGACAGGGAACTATGGCTACACCTTC.

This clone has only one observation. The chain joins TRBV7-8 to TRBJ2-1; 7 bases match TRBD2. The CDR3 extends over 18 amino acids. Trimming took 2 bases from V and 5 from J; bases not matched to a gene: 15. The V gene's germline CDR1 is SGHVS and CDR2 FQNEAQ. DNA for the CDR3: TGTGCCAGCAGCTTAAAAGGTGCTAGCGGCGGCCCTGACAATGAGCAGTTCTTC. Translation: CASSLKGASGGPDNEQFF.

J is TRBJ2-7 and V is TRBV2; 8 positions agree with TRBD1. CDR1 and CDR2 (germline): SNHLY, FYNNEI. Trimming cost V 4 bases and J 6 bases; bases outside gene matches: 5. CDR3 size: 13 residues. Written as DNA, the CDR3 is TGTGCCAGCAGTGGTCGTACAGGGGGCGAGCAGTACTTC. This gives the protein CASSGRTGGEQYF.

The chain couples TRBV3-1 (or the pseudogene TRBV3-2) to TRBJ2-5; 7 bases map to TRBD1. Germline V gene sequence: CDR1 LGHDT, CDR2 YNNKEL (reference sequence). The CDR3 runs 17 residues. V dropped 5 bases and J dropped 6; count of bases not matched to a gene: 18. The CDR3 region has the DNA TGTGCCAGCAGCTCCCCGAATCGGGACAGAAGTTCGAAGACCCAGTACTTC. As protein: CASSSPNRDRSSKTQYF.

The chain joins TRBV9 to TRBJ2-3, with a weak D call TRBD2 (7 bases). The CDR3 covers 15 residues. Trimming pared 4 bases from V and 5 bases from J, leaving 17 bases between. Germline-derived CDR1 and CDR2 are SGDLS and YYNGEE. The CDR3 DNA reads TGTGCCAGCAGCAAAAGGTGGGGGGGCCGAGATACGCAGTATTTT. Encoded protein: CASSKRWGGRDTQYF.

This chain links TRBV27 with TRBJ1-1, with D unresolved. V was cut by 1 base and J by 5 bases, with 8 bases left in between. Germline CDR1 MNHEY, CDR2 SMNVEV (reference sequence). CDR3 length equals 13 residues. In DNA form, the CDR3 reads TGTGCCAGCAGTTTATATGCGGGTACTGAAGCTTTCTTT. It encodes CASSLYAGTEAFF.

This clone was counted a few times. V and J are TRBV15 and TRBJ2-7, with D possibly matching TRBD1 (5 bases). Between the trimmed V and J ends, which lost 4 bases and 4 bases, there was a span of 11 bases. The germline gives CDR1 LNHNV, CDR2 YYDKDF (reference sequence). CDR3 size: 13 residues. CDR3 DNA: TGTGCCACCAGCAAAGCACAGGCGTACGAGCAGTACTTC. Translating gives CATSKAQAYEQYF.

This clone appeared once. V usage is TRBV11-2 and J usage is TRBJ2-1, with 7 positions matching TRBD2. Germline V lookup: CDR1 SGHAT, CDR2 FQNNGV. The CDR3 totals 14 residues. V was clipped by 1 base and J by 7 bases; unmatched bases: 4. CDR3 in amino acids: CASSLVAGANEQFF. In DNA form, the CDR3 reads TGTGCCAGCAGCTTAGTGGCGGGAGCGAATGAGCAGTTCTTC.

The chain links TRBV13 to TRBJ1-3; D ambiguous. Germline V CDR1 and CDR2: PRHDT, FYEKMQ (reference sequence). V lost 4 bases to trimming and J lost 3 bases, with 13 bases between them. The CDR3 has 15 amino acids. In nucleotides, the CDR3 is TGTGCCAGCAGCTACGGCCCGAGGAGTGGAAACACCATATATTTT. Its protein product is CASSYGPRSGNTIYF.

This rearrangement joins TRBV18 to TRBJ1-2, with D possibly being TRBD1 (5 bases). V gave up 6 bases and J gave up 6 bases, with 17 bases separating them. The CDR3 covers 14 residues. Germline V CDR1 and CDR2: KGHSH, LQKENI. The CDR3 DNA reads TGTGCCAGCTCCCGTGCGGGGCAGGGAGATGGCTACACCTTC. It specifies CASSRAGQGDGYTF.

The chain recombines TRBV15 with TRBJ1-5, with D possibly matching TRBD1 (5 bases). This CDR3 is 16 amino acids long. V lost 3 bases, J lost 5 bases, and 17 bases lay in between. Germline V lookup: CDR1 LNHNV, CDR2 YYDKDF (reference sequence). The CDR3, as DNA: TGTGCCACCAGCAGGGAACCGACAGCGGGGCATCAGCCCCAGCATTTT. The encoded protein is CATSREPTAGHQPQHF.